Reported below is one TCR beta chain. This specimen belongs to a study of blood T cell repertoires in COVID-19. As for the study in general: Collection of acute and convalescent COVID-19 samples took place in the United States, Italy and Spain. Sample material is recorded as cDNA or gDNA derived from T cells, B-cell-depleted T cells, or PBMCs.

Per the germline V gene, CDR1 is SGHVS and CDR2 is FQNEAQ. This CDR3 region has 15 residues. V lost 5 bases to trimming and J lost 7 bases; unmatched junction nucleotides: 10. Per the authors' pipeline: Reference gene primer amplification yielded estimated nucleated cell counts. The repertoire was sequenced with immunoSEQ multiplex PCR; TCRdb's copy has only in-frame clones and lacks some. That table gives V, J and clone size, and the DNA gave D and trimming. The table shows roughly 140,000 clones, with around 86% occurring only once. The specimen was peripheral blood. This receptor was taken from a woman of 80 years or more with acute or convalescent COVID-19. The rearrangement links TRBV7-8 to TRBJ1-2, with 10 positions matching TRBD1. For the CDR3, the DNA is TGTGCCAGCAGCCAGAGACAGGGGGCGACGTCTGGCTACACCTTC. The encoded protein is CASSQRQGATSGYTF.